The T cell receptor (beta chain) described here comes from a study of cytomegalovirus exposure and HLA in healthy donors. The junction had 5 bases not matched to a gene; V was cut back by 4 bases and J by 7 bases. Germline V lookup: CDR1 GTSNPN, CDR2 SVGIG (reference sequence). The CDR3 covers 13 residues. 60 Vbeta and 13 Jbeta primers were used in PCR. Only in-frame clones appear in the TCRdb table, and some are missing; sequencing was by immunoSEQ multiplex PCR. Among some 52,000 clones listed, approximately 73% were seen once. V gene TRBV30 combines with J gene TRBJ1-5, with 9 nucleotides matching TRBD1. The TCR sequence derives from a man aged 18 to 30 in good health and CMV-seronegative. The sequenced sample consisted of PBMCs. In DNA form, the CDR3 reads TGTGCCTGGACCAAGACAGGGGGACAGCCCCAGCATTTT. It is translated as CAWTKTGGQPQHF.